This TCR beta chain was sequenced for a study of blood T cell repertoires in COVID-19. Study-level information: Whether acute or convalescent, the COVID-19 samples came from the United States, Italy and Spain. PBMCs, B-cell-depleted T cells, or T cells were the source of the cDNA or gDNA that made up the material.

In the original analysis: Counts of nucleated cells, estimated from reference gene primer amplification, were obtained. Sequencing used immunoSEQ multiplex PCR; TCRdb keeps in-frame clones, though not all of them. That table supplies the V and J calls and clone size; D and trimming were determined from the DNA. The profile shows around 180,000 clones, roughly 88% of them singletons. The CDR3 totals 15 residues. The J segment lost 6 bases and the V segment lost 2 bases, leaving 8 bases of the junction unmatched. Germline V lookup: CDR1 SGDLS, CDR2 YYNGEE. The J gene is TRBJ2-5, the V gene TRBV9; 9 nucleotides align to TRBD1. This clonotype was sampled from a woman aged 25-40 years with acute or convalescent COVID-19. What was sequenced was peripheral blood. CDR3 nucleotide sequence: TGTGCCAGCAGCGTGTCCGGGACAGGGTCCAAGACCCAGTACTTC. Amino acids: CASSVSGTGSKTQYF. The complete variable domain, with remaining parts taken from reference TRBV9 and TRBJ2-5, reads DSGVTQTPKHLITATGQRVTLRCSPRSGDLSVYWYQQSLDQGLQFLIQYYNGEERAKGNILERFSAQQFPDLHSELNLSSLELGDSALYFCASSVSGTGSKTQYFGPGTRLLVL.